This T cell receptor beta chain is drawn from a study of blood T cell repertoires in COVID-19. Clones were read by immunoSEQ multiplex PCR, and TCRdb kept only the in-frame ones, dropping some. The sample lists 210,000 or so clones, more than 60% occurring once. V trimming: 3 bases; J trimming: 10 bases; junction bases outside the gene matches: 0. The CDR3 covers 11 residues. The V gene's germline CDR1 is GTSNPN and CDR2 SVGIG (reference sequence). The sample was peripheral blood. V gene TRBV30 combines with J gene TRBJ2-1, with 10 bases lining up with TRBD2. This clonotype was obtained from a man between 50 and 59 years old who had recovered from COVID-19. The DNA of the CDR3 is TGTGCCTGGAGGGGACTAGCGGAGCAGTTCTTC. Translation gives CAWRGLAEQFF.